The present entry profiles one TCR beta chain with its context. Its antigen remains undetermined. Within one base of it there is no much larger clone, and no base qualities were kept. The sample originates from a study of T cell repertoires in cytomegalovirus infection (dated by TCRdb to the late 2010s). About the investigation overall: Donor HLA type was relevant to the analysis, as public TCR beta signatures indicated carriage of CMV infection together with the matching HLA type.

The full study reports these points: In the ex vivo response, HLA-C-restricted CMV-specific TCR beta clonotypes were dominant, and in two of eight donors the single most frequent clonotype came from this HLA-C-restricted group. In both this cohort and an independent cohort of some 370 donors, the cumulative frequency of public TCR beta family members distinguished carriers of CMV infection plus the relevant HLA type.

V is cut back by 5 bases and J by 4 bases, with 4 bases in the junction unmatched. Spanning cysteine to phenylalanine, the CDR3 consists of 15 amino acids. Just the 45-base CDR3 DNA is kept, in frame starting at base 1. The germline V gene (reference sequence) specifies SEHNR as CDR1 and FQNEAQ as CDR2. TCRdb names Illumina HiSeq 1500 as the instrument used. Clones were called with MiXCR by TCRdb after fastp trimmed the public reads at Q25, and only in-frame beta chains were retained. Every CDR3 protein is listed once, alongside the most common genes and DNA of its rows. This sample is represented by a few hundred thousand distinct CDR3 sequences; less than 20% of them were singletons. Together, the top ten hold about 10% of the sample.

Sequencing input: PBMCs. This clonotype was obtained from a human donor in good health (CMV status not recorded). Some clones in this sample may be carry-over from other donors' samples. The chain uses TRBV7-9 and TRBJ2-6; the junction holds 8 bases that match TRBD2. CDR3 protein: CASSPGGLGANVLTF. The bases are TGTGCCAGCAGCCCGGGGGGGTTGGGGGCCAACGTCCTGACTTTC.